Shown below are 4 T cell receptor beta chains from a single sample sequenced in a study of cytomegalovirus exposure and HLA in healthy donors. Vbeta (60) and Jbeta (13) primers were used in the PCR. The protocol was immunoSEQ multiplex PCR, while the TCRdb copy is restricted to in-frame clones and leaves out a portion. The table shows approximately 140,000 clones, with over 65% occurring only once. Sequencing was carried out using PBMCs. The receptors were gathered from a middle-aged man in good health and CMV-seropositive.

CDR3 DNA: TGTGCCAGCAGCTTGGATCAGGGGGTGGTCACTGAAGCTTTCTTT. This translates into CASSLDQGVVTEAFF. The V gene is TRBV5-6, the J gene TRBJ1-1, with 7 bases matching TRBD1. Germline V lookup: CDR1 SGHDT, CDR2 YYEEEE. V lost 0 bases, J lost 4 bases, and 6 bases stayed unmatched. CDR3 length equals 15 residues.

CDR3 coding DNA: TGTGCCAGCAGCCAACTTTGGTCAGGCGAGCAGTACTTC. This gives the protein CASSQLWSGEQYF. The chain recombines TRBV27 with TRBJ2-7; D remains ambiguous. The length of the CDR3 is 13 residues. Germline-derived CDR1 and CDR2 are MNHEY and SMNVEV (reference sequence). Trimming took 6 bases from V and 6 from J, leaving 15 bases between them.

The chain is built from TRBV5-1 and TRBJ2-7; 7 bases fit TRBD1. Germline CDR1 reads SGHRS; CDR2 reads YFSETQ. The CDR3 totals 15 residues. J was trimmed by 5 bases and V by 2 bases; bases with no gene match: 10. The CDR3 sequence is CASSFLGTASHEQYF. In DNA, the CDR3 is TGCGCCAGCAGCTTCCTCGGGACAGCCAGTCACGAGCAGTACTTC.

The gene calls are TRBV13 and TRBJ2-1; possible D gene TRBD2, 6 bases. Germline V gene sequence: CDR1 PRHDT, CDR2 FYEKMQ (reference sequence). The CDR3 is made up of 21 amino acids. Trimming took off 5 bases at V and 0 bases at J, with 29 bases between the two ends. The CDR3 loop reads CASSLSSGLHPDTSSYNEQFF. CDR3 DNA sequence: TGTGCCAGCAGCCTCTCCTCGGGACTTCACCCAGATACGAGCTCCTACAATGAGCAGTTCTTC.